The sequence of this T cell receptor (beta chain) was determined in a study of neurological immune-mediated disorders. The time point: longitudinal time-point 3. A total of 2 million PBMCs stored at -80 degrees C provided the unsorted libraries. Germline CDR1 SGHRS, CDR2 YFSETQ. Trimming took 7 bases from V and 5 from J, leaving 10 bases between them. The CDR3 has 13 residues. This clonotype has at least ten counts. The antigen is undetermined. General observations from the study: One related-CDR3 cluster, which may be a signature, held the repertoires of 18 of 34 multiple sclerosis patients after phylogenetic grouping.

With 10-nucleotide random UMIs, 5'RACE was used to make the cDNA. TCRdb recomputed calls from the 5' RACE reads with MiXCR, one row per CDR3 protein. The data contain approximately 80,000 distinct CDR3 sequences, 3.5% to 5.5% of them singletons. This chain connects TRBV5-1 to TRBJ1-6; TRBD1 might be the D (5 bases). The sequence derives from an older woman with multiple sclerosis. Sequenced material: PBMCs. CDR3 region: CASQGVDNSPLHF. CDR3 bases: TGCGCCAGCCAAGGGGTAGATAATTCACCCCTCCACTTT.